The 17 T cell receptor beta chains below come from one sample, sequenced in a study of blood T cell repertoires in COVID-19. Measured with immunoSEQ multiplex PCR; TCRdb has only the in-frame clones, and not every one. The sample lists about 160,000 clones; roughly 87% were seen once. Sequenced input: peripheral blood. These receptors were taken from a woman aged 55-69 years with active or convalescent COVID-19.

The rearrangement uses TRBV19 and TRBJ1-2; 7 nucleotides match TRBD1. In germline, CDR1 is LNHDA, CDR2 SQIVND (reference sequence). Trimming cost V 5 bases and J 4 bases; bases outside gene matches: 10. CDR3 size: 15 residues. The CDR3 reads CASSPPTGTVYGYTF. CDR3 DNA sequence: TGTGCCAGTAGTCCCCCGACAGGGACGGTCTATGGCTACACCTTC.

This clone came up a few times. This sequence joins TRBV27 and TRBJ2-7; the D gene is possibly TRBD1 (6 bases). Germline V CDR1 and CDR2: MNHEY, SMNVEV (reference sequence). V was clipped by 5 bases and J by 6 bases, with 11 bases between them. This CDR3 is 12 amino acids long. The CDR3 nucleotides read TGTGCCAGCAGTCCGACAGGTTCCGAGCAGTACTTC. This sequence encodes CASSPTGSEQYF.

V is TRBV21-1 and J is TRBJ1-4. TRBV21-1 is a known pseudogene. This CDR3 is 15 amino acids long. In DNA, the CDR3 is TGTGCCAGCAGCAAAGGCAGATGGGAGGATGAAAAACTGTTTTTT. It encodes CASSKGRWEDEKLFF.

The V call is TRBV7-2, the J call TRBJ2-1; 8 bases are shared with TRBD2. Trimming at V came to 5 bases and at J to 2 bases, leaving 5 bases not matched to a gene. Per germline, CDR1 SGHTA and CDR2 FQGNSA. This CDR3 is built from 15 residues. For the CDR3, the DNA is TGTGCCAGCAGCCCGCGGGGGGCGCCCTACAATGAGCAGTTCTTC. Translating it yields CASSPRGAPYNEQFF.

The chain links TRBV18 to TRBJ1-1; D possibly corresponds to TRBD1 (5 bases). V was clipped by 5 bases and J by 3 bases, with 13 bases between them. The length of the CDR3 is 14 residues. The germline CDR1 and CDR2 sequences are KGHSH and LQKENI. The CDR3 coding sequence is TGTGCCAGCTCAAACGGGGGGGGAGACACTGAAGCTTTCTTT. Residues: CASSNGGGDTEAFF. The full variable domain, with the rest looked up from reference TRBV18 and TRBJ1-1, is NAGVMQNPRHLVRRRGQEARLRCSPMKGHSHVYWYRQLPEEGLKFMVYLQKENIIDESGMPKERFSAEFPKEGPSILRIQQVVRGDSAAYFCASSNGGGDTEAFFGQGTRLTVV.

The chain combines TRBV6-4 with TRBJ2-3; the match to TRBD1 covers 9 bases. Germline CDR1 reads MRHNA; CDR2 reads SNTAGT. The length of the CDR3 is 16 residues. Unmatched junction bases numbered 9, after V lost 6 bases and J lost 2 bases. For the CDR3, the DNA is TGTGCCAGCAGGGAGGAGGGGACAGGGTACACAGATACGCAGTATTTT. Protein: CASREEGTGYTDTQYF.

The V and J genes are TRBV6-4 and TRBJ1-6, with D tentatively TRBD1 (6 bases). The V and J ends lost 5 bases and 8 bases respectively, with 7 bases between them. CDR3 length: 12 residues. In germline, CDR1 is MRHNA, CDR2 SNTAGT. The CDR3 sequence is CASSWTDSPLHF. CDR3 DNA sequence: TGTGCCAGCAGTTGGACAGATTCACCCCTCCACTTT.

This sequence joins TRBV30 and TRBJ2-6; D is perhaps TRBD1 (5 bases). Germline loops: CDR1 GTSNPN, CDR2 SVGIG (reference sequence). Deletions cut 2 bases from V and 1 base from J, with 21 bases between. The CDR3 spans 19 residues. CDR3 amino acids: CAWSRSGYPTESGANVLTF. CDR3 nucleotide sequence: TGTGCCTGGAGTAGATCAGGGTATCCAACCGAATCTGGGGCCAACGTCCTGACTTTC.

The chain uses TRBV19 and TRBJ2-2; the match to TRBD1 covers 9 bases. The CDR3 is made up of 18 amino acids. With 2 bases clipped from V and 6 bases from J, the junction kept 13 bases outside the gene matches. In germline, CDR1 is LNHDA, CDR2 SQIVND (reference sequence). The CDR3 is CASSILGVGQGIAGELFF. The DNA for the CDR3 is TGTGCCAGTAGTATATTGGGGGTTGGACAGGGGATTGCCGGGGAGCTGTTTTTT.

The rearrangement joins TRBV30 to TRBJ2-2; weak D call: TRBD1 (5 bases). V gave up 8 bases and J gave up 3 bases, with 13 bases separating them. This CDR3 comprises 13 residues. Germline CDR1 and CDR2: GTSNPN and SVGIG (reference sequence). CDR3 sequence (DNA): TGTGCCCGTGGTGGGGCGGACACCGGGGAGCTGTTTTTT. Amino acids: CARGGADTGELFF.

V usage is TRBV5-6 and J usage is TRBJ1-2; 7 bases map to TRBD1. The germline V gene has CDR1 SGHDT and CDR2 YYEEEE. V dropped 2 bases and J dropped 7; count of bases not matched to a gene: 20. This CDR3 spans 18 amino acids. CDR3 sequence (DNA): TGTGCCAGCAGCTTCAGGTACAGCGGAAGACAGGGTATTGTTGGCTACACCTTC. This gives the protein CASSFRYSGRQGIVGYTF.

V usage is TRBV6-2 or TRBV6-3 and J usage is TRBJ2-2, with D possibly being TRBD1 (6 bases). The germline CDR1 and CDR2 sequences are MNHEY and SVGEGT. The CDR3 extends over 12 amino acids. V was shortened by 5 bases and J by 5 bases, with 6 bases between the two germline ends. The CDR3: CASSTGTGELFF. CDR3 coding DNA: TGTGCCAGCAGTACAGGGACCGGGGAGCTGTTTTTT.

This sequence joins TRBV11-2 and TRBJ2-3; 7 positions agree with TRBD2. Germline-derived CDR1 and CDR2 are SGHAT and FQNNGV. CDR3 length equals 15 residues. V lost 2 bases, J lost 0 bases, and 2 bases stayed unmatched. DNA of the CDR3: TGTGCCAGCAGCTTAAGCGGGGAGAGCACAGATACGCAGTATTTT. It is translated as CASSLSGESTDTQYF. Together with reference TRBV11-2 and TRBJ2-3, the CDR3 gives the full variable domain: EAGVAQSPRYKIIEKRQSVAFWCNPISGHATLYWYQQILGQGPKLLIQFQNNGVVDDSQLPKDRFSAERLKGVDSTLKIQPAKLEDSAVYLCASSLSGESTDTQYFGPGTRLTVL.

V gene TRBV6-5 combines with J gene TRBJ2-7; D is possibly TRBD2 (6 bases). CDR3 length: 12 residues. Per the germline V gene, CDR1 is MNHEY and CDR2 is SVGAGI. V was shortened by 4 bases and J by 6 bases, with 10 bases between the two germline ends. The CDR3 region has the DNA TGTGCCAGCAGTTTCACCGGGGGCGAGCAGTACTTC. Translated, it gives CASSFTGGEQYF.

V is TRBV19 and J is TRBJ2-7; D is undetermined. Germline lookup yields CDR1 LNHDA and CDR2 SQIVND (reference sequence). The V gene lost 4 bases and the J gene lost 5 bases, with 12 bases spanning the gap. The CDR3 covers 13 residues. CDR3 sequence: CASSTPTENEQYF. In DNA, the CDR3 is TGTGCCAGTAGTACCCCGACTGAGAACGAGCAGTACTTC.

This CDR3 reads CASSEGYGTGAYEQYF. As DNA, the CDR3 is TGTGCCAGCAGTGAAGGGTACGGGACAGGGGCCTACGAGCAGTACTTC. The chain combines TRBV6-1 with TRBJ2-7; 10 bases align to TRBD1. The junction had 5 bases not matched to a gene; V was cut back by 1 base and J by 2 bases. Germline V gene sequence: CDR1 MNHNS, CDR2 SASEGT. The CDR3 length is 16 residues.

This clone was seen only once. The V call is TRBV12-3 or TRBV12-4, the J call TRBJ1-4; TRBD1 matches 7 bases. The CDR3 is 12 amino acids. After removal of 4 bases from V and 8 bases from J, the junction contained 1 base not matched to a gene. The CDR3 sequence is CASSSGGEKLFF. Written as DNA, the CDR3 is TGTGCCAGCAGTTCAGGGGGGGAAAAACTGTTTTTT.